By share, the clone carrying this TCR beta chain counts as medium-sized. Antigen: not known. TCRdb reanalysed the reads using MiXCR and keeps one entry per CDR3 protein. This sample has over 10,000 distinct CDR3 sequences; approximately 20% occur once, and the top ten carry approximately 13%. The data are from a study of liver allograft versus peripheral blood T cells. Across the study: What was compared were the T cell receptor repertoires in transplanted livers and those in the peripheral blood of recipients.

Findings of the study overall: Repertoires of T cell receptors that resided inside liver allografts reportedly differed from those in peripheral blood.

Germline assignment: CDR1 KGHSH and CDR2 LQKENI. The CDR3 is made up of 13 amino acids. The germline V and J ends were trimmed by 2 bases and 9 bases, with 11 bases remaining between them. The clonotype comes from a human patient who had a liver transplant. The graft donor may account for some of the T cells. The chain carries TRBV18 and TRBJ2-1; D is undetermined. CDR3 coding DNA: TGTGCCAGCTCACCAATCGAAGACCTTGAGCAGTTCTTC. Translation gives CASSPIEDLEQFF.